This T cell receptor beta chain came from a study of beta chain features in type 1 diabetes. At the level of the study: Examination spanned about 99 million sorted cells from all samples.

The CDR3 covers 17 residues. Germline V gives CDR1 SGHAT, CDR2 FQNNGV. V shed 3 bases, J shed 5 bases, and the junction held 11 bases outside the gene matches. Every bit of the isolated RNA underwent reverse transcription, so sequencing read expressed TCRB transcripts. Some 3.3 million reads per sample on average were obtained from naive, central memory and regulatory T cell samples. Libraries were prepared by immunoSEQ multiplex PCR; TCRdb keeps only in-frame clonotypes and omits some of them. The table shows about 340,000 clones, with roughly 13% occurring only once. Notes on the study in general: Naive, central memory and Treg TCRB repertoires appeared more alike in patients than in healthy donors. The study notes PCR might favor shorter templates equally in patients and controls. Moderately but significantly shorter TCRB CDR3s were found in Type 1 diabetes patients in all four CD4+ subsets.

On this clone itself: Its antigen remains unknown.

This TCR derives from a woman in her late teens or twenties with type 1 diabetes. The chain carries TRBV11-2 and TRBJ2-1; 9 positions agree with TRBD2. The sample consisted of naive CD4+ T cells from blood. The CDR3 coding sequence is TGTGCCAGCAGCTTTACCGGGACTAGCTTACCAAACAATGAGCAGTTCTTC. Translating it yields CASSFTGTSLPNNEQFF.